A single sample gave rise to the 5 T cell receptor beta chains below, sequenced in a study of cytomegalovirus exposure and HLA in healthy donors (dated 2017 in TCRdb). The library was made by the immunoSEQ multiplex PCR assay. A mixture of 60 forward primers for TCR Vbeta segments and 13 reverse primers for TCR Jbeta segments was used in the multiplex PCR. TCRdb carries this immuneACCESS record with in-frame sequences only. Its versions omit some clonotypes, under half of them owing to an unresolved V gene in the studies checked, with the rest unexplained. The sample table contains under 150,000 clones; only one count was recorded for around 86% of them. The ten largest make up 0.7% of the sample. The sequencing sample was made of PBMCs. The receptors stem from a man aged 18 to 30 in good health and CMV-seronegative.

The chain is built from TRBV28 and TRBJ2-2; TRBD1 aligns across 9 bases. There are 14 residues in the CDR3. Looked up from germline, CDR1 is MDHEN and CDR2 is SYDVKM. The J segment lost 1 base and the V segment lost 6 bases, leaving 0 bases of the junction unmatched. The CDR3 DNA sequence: TGTGCCAGCAGGGGACAGGGGAACACCGGGGAGCTGTTTTTT. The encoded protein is CASRGQGNTGELFF.

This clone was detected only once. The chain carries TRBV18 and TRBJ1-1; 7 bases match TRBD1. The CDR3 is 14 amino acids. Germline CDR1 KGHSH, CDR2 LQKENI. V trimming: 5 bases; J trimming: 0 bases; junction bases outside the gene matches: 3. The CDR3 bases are TGTGCCAGCTCAACACAGGGGATGAACACTGAAGCTTTCTTT. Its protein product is CASSTQGMNTEAFF. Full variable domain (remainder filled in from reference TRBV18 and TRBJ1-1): NAGVMQNPRHLVRRRGQEARLRCSPMKGHSHVYWYRQLPEEGLKFMVYLQKENIIDESGMPKERFSAEFPKEGPSILRIQQVVRGDSAAYFCASSTQGMNTEAFFGQGTRLTVV.

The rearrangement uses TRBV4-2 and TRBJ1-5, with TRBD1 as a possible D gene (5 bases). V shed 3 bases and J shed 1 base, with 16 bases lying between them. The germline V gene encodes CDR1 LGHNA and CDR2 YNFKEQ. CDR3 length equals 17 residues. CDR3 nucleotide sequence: TGTGCCAGCAGCCAGGGCGCCGGTAGGGGAAGCAATCAGCCCCAGCATTTT. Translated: CASSQGAGRGSNQPQHF.

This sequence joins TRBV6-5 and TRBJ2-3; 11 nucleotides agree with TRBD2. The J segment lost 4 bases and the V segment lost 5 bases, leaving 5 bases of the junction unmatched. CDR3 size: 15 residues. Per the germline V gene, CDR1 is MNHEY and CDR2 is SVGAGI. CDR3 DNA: TGTGCCAGCAGTCGTAGCGGGGGGGCCGCAGATACGCAGTATTTT. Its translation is CASSRSGGAADTQYF.

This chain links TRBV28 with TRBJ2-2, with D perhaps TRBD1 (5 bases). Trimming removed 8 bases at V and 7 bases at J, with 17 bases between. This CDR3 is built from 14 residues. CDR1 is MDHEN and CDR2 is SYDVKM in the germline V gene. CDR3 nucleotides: TGTGCCAGCTCTGTAGACAGACTTGACGGGGAGCTGTTTTTT. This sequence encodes CASSVDRLDGELFF.